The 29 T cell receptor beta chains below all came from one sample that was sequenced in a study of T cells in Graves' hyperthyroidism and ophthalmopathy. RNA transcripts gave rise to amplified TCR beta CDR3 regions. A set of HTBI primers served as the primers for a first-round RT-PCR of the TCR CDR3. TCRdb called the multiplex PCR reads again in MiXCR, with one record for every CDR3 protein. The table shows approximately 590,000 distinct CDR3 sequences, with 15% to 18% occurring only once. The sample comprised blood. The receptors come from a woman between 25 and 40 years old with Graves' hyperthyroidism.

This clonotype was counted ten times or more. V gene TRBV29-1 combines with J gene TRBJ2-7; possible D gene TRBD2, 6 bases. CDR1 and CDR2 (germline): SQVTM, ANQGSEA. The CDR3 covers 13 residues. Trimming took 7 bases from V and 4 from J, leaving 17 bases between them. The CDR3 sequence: CSATTSIHYEQYF. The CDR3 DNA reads TGCAGCGCGACAACTAGCATTCATTACGAGCAGTACTTC.

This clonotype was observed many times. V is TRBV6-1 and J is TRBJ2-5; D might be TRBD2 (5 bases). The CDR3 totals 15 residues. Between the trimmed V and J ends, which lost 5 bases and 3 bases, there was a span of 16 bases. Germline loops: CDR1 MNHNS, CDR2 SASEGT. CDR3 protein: CASSRIPRTEETQYF. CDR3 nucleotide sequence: TGTGCCAGCAGTAGGATCCCTCGGACTGAAGAGACCCAGTACTTC.

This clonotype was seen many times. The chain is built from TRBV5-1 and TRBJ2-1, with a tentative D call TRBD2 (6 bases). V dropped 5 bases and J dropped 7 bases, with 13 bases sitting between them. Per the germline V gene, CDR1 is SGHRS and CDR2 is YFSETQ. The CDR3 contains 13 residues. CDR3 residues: CASRSGGWNEQFF. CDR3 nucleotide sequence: TGCGCCAGCAGGTCCGGGGGATGGAATGAGCAGTTCTTC.

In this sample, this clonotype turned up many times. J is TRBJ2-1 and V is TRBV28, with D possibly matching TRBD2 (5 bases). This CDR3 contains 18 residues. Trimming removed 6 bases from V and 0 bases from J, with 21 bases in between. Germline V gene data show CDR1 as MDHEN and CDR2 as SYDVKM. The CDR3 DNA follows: TGTGCCAGCAGACCACGTACGTTTGAGCGGAGCTCCTACAATGAGCAGTTCTTC. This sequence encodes CASRPRTFERSSYNEQFF. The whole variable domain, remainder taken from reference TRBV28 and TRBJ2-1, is DVKVTQSSRYLVKRTGEKVFLECVQDMDHENMFWYRQDPGLGLRLIYFSYDVKMKEKGDIPEGYSVSREKKERFSLILESASTNQTSMYLCASRPRTFERSSYNEQFFGPGTRLTVL.

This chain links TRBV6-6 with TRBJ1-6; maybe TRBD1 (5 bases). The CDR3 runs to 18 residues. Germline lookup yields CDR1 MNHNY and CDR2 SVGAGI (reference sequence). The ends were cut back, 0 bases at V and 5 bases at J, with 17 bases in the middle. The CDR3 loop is CASSYSSGAPQHNSPLHF. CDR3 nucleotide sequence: TGTGCCAGCAGTTACTCGAGCGGGGCCCCACAACATAATTCACCCCTCCACTTT.

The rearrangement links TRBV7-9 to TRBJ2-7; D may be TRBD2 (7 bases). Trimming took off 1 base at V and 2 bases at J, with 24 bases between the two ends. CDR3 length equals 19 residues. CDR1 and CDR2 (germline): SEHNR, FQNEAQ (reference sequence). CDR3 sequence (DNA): TGTGCCAGCAGCTTAGTCCCCGCTTTCCGTTGGGGGGGCACCTACGAGCAGTACTTC. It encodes CASSLVPAFRWGGTYEQYF.

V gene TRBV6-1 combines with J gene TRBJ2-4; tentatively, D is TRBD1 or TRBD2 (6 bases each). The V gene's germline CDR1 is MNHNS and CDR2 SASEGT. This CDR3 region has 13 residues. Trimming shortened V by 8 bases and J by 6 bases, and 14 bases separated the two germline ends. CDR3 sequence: CASQVGGLNIQYF. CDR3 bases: TGTGCCAGCCAAGTGGGGGGCTTAAACATTCAGTACTTC.

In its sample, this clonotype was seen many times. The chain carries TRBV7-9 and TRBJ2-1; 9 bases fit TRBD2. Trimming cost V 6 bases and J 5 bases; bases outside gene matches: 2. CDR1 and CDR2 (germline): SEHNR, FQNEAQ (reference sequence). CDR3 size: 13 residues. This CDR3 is CASRIAGDNEQFF. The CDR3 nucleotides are TGTGCCAGCAGGATAGCGGGAGACAATGAGCAGTTCTTC.

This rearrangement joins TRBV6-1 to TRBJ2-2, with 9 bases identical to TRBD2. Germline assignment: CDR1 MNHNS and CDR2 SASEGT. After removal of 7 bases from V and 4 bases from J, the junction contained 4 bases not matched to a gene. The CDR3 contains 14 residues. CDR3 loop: CASNSAGGTGELFF. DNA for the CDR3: TGTGCCAGCAATTCAGCGGGAGGCACCGGGGAGCTGTTTTTT.

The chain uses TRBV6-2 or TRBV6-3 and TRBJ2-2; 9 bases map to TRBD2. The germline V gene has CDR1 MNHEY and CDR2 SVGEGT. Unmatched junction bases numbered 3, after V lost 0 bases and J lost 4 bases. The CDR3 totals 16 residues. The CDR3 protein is CASSYSLAGFTGELFF. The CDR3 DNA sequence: TGTGCCAGCAGTTACTCCCTAGCGGGATTCACCGGGGAGCTGTTTTTT.

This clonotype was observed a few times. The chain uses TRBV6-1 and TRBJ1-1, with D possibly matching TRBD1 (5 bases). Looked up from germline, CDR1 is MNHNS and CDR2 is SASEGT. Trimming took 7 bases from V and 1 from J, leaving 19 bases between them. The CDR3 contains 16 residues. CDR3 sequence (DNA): TGTGCCAGCACTCCTAGCCTCTTTGGGGGGAACACTGAAGCTTTCTTT. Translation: CASTPSLFGGNTEAFF.

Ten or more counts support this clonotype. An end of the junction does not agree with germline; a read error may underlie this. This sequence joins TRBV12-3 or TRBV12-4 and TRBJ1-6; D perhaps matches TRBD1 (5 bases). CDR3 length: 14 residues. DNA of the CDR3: TGTGCCAGCAGTAAAGGGACGGGAAATTCGCCCCTCCACTTT. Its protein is CASSKGTGNSPLHF.

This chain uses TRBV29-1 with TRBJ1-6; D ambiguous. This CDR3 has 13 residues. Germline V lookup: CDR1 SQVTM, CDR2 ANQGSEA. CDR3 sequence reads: CASGQQEDSPLHF. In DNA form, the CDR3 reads TGCGCCTCCGGGCAGCAGGAGGATTCACCCCTCCACTTT.

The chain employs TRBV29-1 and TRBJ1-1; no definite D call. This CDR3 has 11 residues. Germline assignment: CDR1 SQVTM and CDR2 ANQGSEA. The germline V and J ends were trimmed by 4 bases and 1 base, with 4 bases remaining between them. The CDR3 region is CSVGTNTEAFF. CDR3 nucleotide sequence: TGCAGCGTTGGAACGAACACTGAAGCTTTCTTT.

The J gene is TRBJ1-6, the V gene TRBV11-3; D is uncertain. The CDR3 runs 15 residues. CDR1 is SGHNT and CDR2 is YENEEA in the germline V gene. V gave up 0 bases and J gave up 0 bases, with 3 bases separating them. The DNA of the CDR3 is TGTGCCAGCAGCTTAGACAGCTCCTATAATTCACCCCTCCACTTT. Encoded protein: CASSLDSSYNSPLHF.

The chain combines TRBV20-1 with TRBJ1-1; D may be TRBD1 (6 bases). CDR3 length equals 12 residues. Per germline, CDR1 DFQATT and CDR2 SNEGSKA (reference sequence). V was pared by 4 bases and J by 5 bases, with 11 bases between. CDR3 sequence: CSATGANTEAFF. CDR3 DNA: TGCAGTGCTACAGGGGCGAATACTGAAGCTTTCTTT.

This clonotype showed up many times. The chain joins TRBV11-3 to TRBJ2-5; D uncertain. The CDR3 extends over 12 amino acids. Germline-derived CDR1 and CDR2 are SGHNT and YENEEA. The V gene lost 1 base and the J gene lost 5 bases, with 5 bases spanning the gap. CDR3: CASSLVWETQYF. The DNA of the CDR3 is TGTGCCAGCAGCTTAGTGTGGGAGACCCAGTACTTC.

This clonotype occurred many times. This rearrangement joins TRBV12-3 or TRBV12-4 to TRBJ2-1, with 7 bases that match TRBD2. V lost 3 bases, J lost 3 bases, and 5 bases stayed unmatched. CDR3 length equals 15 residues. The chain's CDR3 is CASSLGGNFYNEQFF. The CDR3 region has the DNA TGTGCCAGCAGTTTGGGGGGGAATTTCTACAATGAGCAGTTCTTC.

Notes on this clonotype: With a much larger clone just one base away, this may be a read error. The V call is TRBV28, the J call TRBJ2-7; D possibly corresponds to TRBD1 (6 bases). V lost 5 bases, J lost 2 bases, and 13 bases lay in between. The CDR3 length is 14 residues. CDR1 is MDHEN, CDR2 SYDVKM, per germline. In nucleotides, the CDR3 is TGTGCCAGCAGTGTACCGGACAGTCCCTACGAGCAGTACTTC. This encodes CASSVPDSPYEQYF.

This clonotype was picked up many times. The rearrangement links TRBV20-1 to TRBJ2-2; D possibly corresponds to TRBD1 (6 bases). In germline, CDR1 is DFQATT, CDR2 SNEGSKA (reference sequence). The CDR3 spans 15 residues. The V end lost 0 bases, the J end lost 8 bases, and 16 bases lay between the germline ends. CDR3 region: CSARDGNRAAGELFF. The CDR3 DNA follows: TGCAGTGCTAGAGATGGTAACAGGGCGGCTGGGGAGCTGTTTTTT.

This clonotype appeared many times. This CDR3 is CASSPLTGELYEQYF. The CDR3 region has the DNA TGCGCCAGCAGCCCCTTGACAGGAGAGCTCTACGAGCAGTACTTC. The chain couples TRBV5-1 to TRBJ2-7; possible D gene TRBD1, 6 bases. V lost 4 bases to trimming and J lost 3 bases, with 17 bases between them. This CDR3 comprises 15 residues. The germline V gene encodes CDR1 SGHRS and CDR2 YFSETQ.

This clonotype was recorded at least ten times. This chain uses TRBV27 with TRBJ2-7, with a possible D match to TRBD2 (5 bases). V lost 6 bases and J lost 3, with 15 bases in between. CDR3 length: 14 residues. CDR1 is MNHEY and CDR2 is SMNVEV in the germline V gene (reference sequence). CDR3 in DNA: TGTGCCAGCAGAGACCCTGGACTCGACTACGAGCAGTACTTC. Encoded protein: CASRDPGLDYEQYF.

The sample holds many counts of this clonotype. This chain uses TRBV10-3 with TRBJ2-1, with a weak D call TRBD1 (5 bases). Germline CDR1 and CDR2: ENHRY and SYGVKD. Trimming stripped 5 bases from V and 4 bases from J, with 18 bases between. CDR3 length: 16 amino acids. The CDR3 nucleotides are TGTGCCATCAGTCCCAGACAGTCTTTGACTTACAATGAGCAGTTCTTC. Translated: CAISPRQSLTYNEQFF.

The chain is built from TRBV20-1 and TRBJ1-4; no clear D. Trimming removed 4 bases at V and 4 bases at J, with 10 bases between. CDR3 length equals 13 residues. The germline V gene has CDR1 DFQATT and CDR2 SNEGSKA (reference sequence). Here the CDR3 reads CSATGINNEKLFF. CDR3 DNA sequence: TGCAGTGCTACCGGGATTAATAATGAAAAACTGTTTTTT.

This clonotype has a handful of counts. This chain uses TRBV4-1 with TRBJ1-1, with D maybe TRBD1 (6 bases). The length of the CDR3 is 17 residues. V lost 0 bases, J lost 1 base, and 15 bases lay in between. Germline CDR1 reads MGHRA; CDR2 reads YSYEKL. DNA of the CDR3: TGCGCCAGCAGCCAAGATTACCGGACAGCCAAGAACACTGAAGCTTTCTTT. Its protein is CASSQDYRTAKNTEAFF.

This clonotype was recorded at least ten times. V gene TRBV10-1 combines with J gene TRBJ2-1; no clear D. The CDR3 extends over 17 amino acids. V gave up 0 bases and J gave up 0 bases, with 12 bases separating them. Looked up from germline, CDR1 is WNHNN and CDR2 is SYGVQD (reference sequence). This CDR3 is CASSESWSASSYNEQFF. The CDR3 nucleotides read TGCGCCAGCAGTGAGTCGTGGTCGGCTAGCTCCTACAATGAGCAGTTCTTC.

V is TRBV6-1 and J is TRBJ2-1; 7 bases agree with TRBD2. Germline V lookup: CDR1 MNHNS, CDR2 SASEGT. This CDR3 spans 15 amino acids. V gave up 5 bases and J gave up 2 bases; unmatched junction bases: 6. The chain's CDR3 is CASSRSGATYNEQFF. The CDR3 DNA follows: TGTGCCAGCAGTCGGAGCGGGGCTACCTACAATGAGCAGTTCTTC.

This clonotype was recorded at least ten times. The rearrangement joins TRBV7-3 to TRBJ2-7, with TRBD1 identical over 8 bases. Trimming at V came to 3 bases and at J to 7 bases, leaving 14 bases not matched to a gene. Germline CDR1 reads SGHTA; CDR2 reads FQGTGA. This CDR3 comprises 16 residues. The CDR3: CASSFIRDRGSGEQYF. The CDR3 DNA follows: TGTGCCAGCAGCTTTATCCGAGACAGGGGTTCGGGGGAGCAGTACTTC.

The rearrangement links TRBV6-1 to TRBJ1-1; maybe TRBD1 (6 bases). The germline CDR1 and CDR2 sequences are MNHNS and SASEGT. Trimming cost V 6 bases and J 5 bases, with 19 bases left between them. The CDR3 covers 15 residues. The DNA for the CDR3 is TGTGCCAGCAGAGAGCCGCAGGGGCGGGAGACTGAAGCTTTCTTT. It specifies CASREPQGRETEAFF.